These 16 T cell receptor beta chains share one sample of origin, sequenced in a study of T cell repertoires in cytomegalovirus infection. Their specific antigens are unknown. In TCRdb, the reads were re-called with MiXCR into one record per CDR3 protein. The repertoire holds around 39,000 distinct CDR3 sequences, with about 54% as singletons. The source was CD8+ T cells from cultured PBMCs, collected from culture after CMV antigen stimulation. Receptors were obtained from a human donor in good health (CMV status not recorded). Some clones in this sample may be carry-over from other donors' samples.

The chain uses TRBV9 and TRBJ1-1; D not certain. Germline values: CDR1 SGDLS, CDR2 YYNGEE. The V gene lost 0 bases and the J gene lost 0 bases, with 3 bases spanning the gap. There are 13 residues in the CDR3. CDR3 amino acids: CASSVDMNTEAFF. The CDR3 DNA is TGTGCCAGCAGCGTAGATATGAACACTGAAGCTTTCTTT. The variable domain in full, completed from reference TRBV9 and TRBJ1-1, reads DSGVTQTPKHLITATGQRVTLRCSPRSGDLSVYWYQQSLDQGLQFLIQYYNGEERAKGNILERFSAQQFPDLHSELNLSSLELGDSALYFCASSVDMNTEAFFGQGTRLTVV.

The chain is built from TRBV28 and TRBJ1-2; no clear D. Germline CDR1 is MDHEN and CDR2 is SYDVKM. The CDR3 loop spans 14 amino acids. V lost 2 bases and J 2 bases, leaving 9 bases between the germline ends. CDR3 DNA sequence: TGTGCCAGCAGTTTAGGCGCGGGAAACTATGGCTACACCTTC. Amino acid sequence: CASSLGAGNYGYTF.

This clonotype has a handful of counts. This rearrangement joins TRBV27 to TRBJ2-7; D assignment may be TRBD1 or TRBD2 (5 bases each). CDR3 length: 12 amino acids. CDR1 is MNHEY and CDR2 is SMNVEV in the germline V gene (reference sequence). V was pared by 8 bases and J by 2 bases, with 10 bases between. The CDR3 loop is CASGDGPYEQYF. The CDR3 DNA is TGTGCCAGCGGGGACGGCCCCTACGAGCAGTACTTC.

This clonotype has just a few counts. The chain uses TRBV7-8 and TRBJ1-1, with D unresolved. From germline, CDR1 is SGHVS and CDR2 FQNEAQ. The V end lost 0 bases, the J end lost 4 bases, and 6 bases lay between the germline ends. The CDR3 sequence is 13 residues long. CDR3 in amino acids: CASSLAAFTEAFF. The CDR3 nucleotides read TGTGCCAGCAGCTTAGCGGCGTTCACTGAAGCTTTCTTT.

This clonotype was observed at least ten times. The chain joins TRBV19 to TRBJ2-2; 11 bases line up with TRBD2. CDR3 size: 20 residues. V lost 5 bases to trimming and J lost 1 base; unmatched junction nucleotides: 15. Germline CDR1 and CDR2: LNHDA and SQIVND (reference sequence). DNA for the CDR3: TGTGCCAGTAGTCCAGGGTCCACAGGGGGGACTAGCGGGAACACCGGGGAGCTGTTTTTT. Its protein is CASSPGSTGGTSGNTGELFF.

V and J are TRBV7-2 and TRBJ2-7, with 9 positions matching TRBD2. Germline V CDR1 and CDR2: SGHTA, FQGNSA. CDR3 length: 15 residues. Trimming removed 4 bases from V and 3 bases from J; junction bases left unmatched: 7. As DNA, the CDR3 is TGTGCCAGCAGCTCGGGACTAGCAAGGGTCTACGAGCAGTACTTC. Translating gives CASSSGLARVYEQYF.

J is TRBJ1-1 and V is TRBV2, with a weak D call TRBD1 (5 bases). This CDR3 is built from 16 residues. Germline V gene lookup returns CDR1 SNHLY and CDR2 FYNNEI. V shed 4 bases and J shed 5 bases, with 20 bases lying between them. CDR3 residues: CASSATRGGLGTEAFF. The CDR3 DNA reads as TGTGCCAGCAGTGCGACTCGTGGGGGGTTGGGAACTGAAGCTTTCTTT.

In its sample, this clonotype was seen a few times. This chain uses TRBV6-2 or TRBV6-3 with TRBJ1-2; D possibly corresponds to TRBD1 (5 bases). The V and J ends lost 8 bases and 8 bases respectively, with 18 bases between them. The CDR3 consists of 13 residues. Germline CDR1 MNHEY, CDR2 SVGEGT. The CDR3 loop reads CASAGAPGRGYTF. In nucleotides, the CDR3 is TGTGCCAGCGCTGGGGCTCCGGGTAGGGGCTACACCTTC.

This chain connects TRBV10-3 to TRBJ1-1; TRBD1 matches at 7 bases. Trimming removed 6 bases from V and 8 bases from J; junction bases left unmatched: 9. This CDR3 comprises 13 residues. Germline-derived CDR1 and CDR2 are ENHRY and SYGVKD. The CDR3 reads CAIRPGGGTEAFF. The DNA of the CDR3 is TGTGCCATCAGGCCTGGAGGGGGCACCGAAGCTTTCTTT.

The chain links TRBV15 to TRBJ1-5; 7 nucleotides line up with TRBD1. Germline CDR1 reads LNHNV; CDR2 reads YYDKDF (reference sequence). CDR3 length equals 15 residues. With 5 bases clipped from V and 9 bases from J, the junction kept 13 bases outside the gene matches. The DNA for the CDR3 is TGTGCCACCAGCCCTCGGCAGGGGGGTAATACGCCCCAGCATTTT. Its translation is CATSPRQGGNTPQHF.

This clonotype was counted a few times. The chain uses TRBV7-8 and TRBJ2-7; D may be TRBD1 (6 bases). The CDR3 runs 13 residues. The germline V gene has CDR1 SGHVS and CDR2 FQNEAQ. V was pared by 3 bases and J by 1 base, with 7 bases between. The CDR3 reads CASSFGQSYEQYF. The CDR3 DNA reads TGTGCCAGCAGCTTTGGACAGTCCTACGAGCAGTACTTC.

CDR3 sequence (DNA): TGTGCCAGCAAAGACAGGGGTCTCGCCGAGCAGTACTTC. Protein: CASKDRGLAEQYF. The chain combines TRBV27 with TRBJ2-7; 8 positions match TRBD1. In germline, CDR1 is MNHEY, CDR2 SMNVEV (reference sequence). V shed 7 bases, J shed 6 bases, and the junction held 8 bases outside the gene matches. The CDR3 sequence is 13 residues long.

This chain connects TRBV10-3 to TRBJ1-3; TRBD1 is a possible D gene (6 bases). V dropped 3 bases and J dropped 1 base, with 22 bases sitting between them. The CDR3 loop spans 19 amino acids. Germline CDR1 is ENHRY and CDR2 is SYGVKD. The CDR3 sequence: CAISDNRAALSGSGNTIYF. The CDR3 nucleotides are TGTGCCATCAGTGACAACAGGGCAGCCTTAAGTGGTTCTGGAAACACCATATATTTT.

V is TRBV5-1 and J is TRBJ2-2; maybe TRBD1 (5 bases). The CDR3 spans 16 residues. Germline CDR1 is SGHRS and CDR2 is YFSETQ. Trimming pared 3 bases from V and 5 bases from J, leaving 17 bases between. This CDR3 is CASSSTGRVGTGELFF. The DNA for the CDR3 is TGCGCCAGCAGCTCCACAGGCCGCGTTGGTACCGGGGAGCTGTTTTTT.

J is TRBJ2-3 and V is TRBV7-8; perhaps TRBD1 as D (6 bases). V was shortened by 5 bases and J by 4 bases, with 19 bases between the two germline ends. Germline-derived CDR1 and CDR2 are SGHVS and FQNEAQ. CDR3 length equals 16 residues. CDR3 sequence reads: CASSLRRTPGADTQYF. In DNA form, the CDR3 reads TGTGCCAGCAGCCTACGTAGGACTCCAGGGGCAGATACGCAGTATTTT.

The chain links TRBV2 to TRBJ1-5, with D uncertain. This CDR3 has 13 amino acids. The germline gives CDR1 SNHLY, CDR2 FYNNEI. V gave up 4 bases and J gave up 0 bases, with 4 bases separating them. CDR3 amino acids: CASSGGSNQPQHF. The CDR3 nucleotides are TGTGCCAGCAGTGGGGGTAGCAATCAGCCCCAGCATTTT.